A selection of T cell receptor beta chains follows, all from one sample in a study of T cell responses to AZD1222 COVID-19 vaccine. The protocol was immunoSEQ multiplex PCR, while the TCRdb copy is restricted to in-frame clones and leaves out a portion. Here the sample spans some 160,000 clones, under 95% being singletons. Material: peripheral blood, obtained 28 days after the second AZD1222 dose. The source is an adult who received the AZD1222 COVID-19 vaccine. Each CDR3 is given with its conserved first and last residue. D genes are given only for firm matches.

v_call,d_call,cdr3_aa
TRBV27,.,CASRVGEMNTEAFF
TRBV7-8,.,CASFPPGGGNTIYF
TRBV29-1,.,CSVRRGVDTEAFF
TRBV19,TRBD1,CASSTRTGPNTEAFF
TRBV27,.,CASSPPSNNEQFF
TRBV7-6,.,CASSPVRGAAEQFF
TRBV11-2,TRBD1,CASSPNRDRAYGYTF
TRBV2,.,CASQPFTAALGYGYTF
TRBV24-1,TRBD1,CATSDRDEQFF
TRBV13,.,CASSPDPMGTEAFF
TRBV7-9,.,CASSLAHGEPATQYF
TRBV24-1,.,CATSDSRTEQFF
TRBV18,TRBD1,CASSPRTGEAFF
TRBV5-4,.,CASSLGQDGYTF
TRBV18,.,CASSPGGSYGYTF
TRBV7-9,.,CASSAGSWAEEQYF
TRBV30,.,CACYRDSNTEAFF
TRBV5-1,.,CASSSWAGGGRQETQYF
TRBV21-1,.,CASSKRYDWEKLFF
TRBV3-1/TRBV3-2,.,CASSQDAREGGYGYTF
TRBV7-9,.,CASSSTGTPMSTEAFF
TRBV13,TRBD1,CASSRNRGANTGELFF
TRBV4-1,.,CASSLFQTNEKLFF
TRBV2,.,CASSDEAPGQHF
TRBV4-1,TRBD1,CASSDRDRGNQPQHF
TRBV18,.,CASSPRRLVWGYTGELFF
TRBV11-2,.,CASSLFRQGDNYGYTF
TRBV27,.,CASSPTAAGNEQFF
TRBV7-9,.,CASSQRREGETQYF
TRBV7-3,.,CASRHGGNGELFF
TRBV5-4,.,CASSLDGFEQYF
TRBV9,TRBD1,CASSVWGQGQNTF
TRBV6-5,.,CASRDSRYGYTF
TRBV9,TRBD2,CASSVGLAGGHRQDTQYF
TRBV5-8,TRBD1,CASRLGTGMSYEQYF
TRBV5-1,.,CASSLRTDTGELFF
TRBV30,.,CAWSDRARGSYNEQFF
TRBV13,TRBD2,CASSLDGTSGSSYNEQFF
TRBV12-3/TRBV12-4,.,CASSGAWDEKLFF